The 18 T cell receptor beta chains below come from one sample, sequenced in a study of blood T cell repertoires in COVID-19. TCRdb's table, derived via immunoSEQ multiplex PCR, lists solely in-frame clones and lacks some. The sample lists 59,000 or so clones, approximately 82% occurring once. The specimen was peripheral blood. All receptors derive from a human donor in a cohort sampled during active COVID-19.

Judged by abundance, this clone is medium-sized. The chain carries TRBV7-8 and TRBJ2-2; D remains ambiguous. Per the germline V gene, CDR1 is SGHVS and CDR2 is FQNEAQ. The CDR3 is 12 amino acids. V was clipped by 4 bases and J by 3 bases, with 3 bases between them. The CDR3 DNA is TGTGCCAGCAGCTCCGACACCGGGGAGCTGTTTTTT. Its translation: CASSSDTGELFF.

V usage is TRBV6-5 and J usage is TRBJ2-3; TRBD1 might be the D (6 bases). Germline CDR1 and CDR2: MNHEY and SVGAGI. V was trimmed by 6 bases and J by 7 bases, leaving 11 bases between them. This CDR3 contains 12 residues. The CDR3 coding sequence is TGTGCCAGCAGACCACAGGGTAATACGCAGTATTTT. This sequence encodes CASRPQGNTQYF.

The chain couples TRBV9 to TRBJ2-1, with TRBD1 identical over 10 bases. CDR1 is SGDLS, CDR2 YYNGEE, per germline. The ends lost 0 bases at V and 9 bases at J; junction bases unmatched: 6. The CDR3 consists of 15 residues. The CDR3 sequence: CASSVAGTGDGEQFF. The CDR3 DNA is TGTGCCAGCAGCGTAGCCGGGACAGGGGACGGTGAGCAGTTCTTC.

The chain's CDR3 is CASSQVSGINEQFF. Written as DNA, the CDR3 is TGTGCCAGCAGCCAAGTATCGGGTATCAATGAGCAGTTCTTC. V usage is TRBV4-2 and J usage is TRBJ2-1; D is undetermined. The length of the CDR3 is 14 residues. Germline V gene data show CDR1 as LGHNA and CDR2 as YNFKEQ. V lost 1 base and J lost 6, with 10 bases in between.

CDR3 coding DNA: TGTGCCAGCAGTTACGGGTTCCGGACTTCTGGGGCCAACGTCCTGACTTTC. This codes for CASSYGFRTSGANVLTF. The gene calls are TRBV6-2 or TRBV6-3 and TRBJ2-6, with a tentative D call TRBD2 (5 bases). V was clipped by 2 bases and J by 1 base, with 12 bases between them. This CDR3 is 17 amino acids long. Germline V lookup: CDR1 MNHEY, CDR2 SVGEGT.

V usage is TRBV5-1 and J usage is TRBJ2-3; a weak D match, TRBD2 (6 bases). The CDR3 extends over 14 amino acids. Germline-derived CDR1 and CDR2 are SGHRS and YFSETQ. V gave up 4 bases and J gave up 6 bases, with 15 bases separating them. The CDR3 loop is CASSPGTQYDTQYF. CDR3 in DNA: TGCGCCAGCAGCCCGGGGACTCAGTACGATACGCAGTATTTT.

This chain connects TRBV27 to TRBJ1-6, with D unclear. The CDR3 contains 12 residues. The germline V gene encodes CDR1 MNHEY and CDR2 SMNVEV (reference sequence). V lost 3 bases, J lost 8 bases, and 5 bases lay in between. CDR3 bases: TGTGCCAGCAGTTTCCCGTATTCACCCCTCCACTTT. It specifies CASSFPYSPLHF.

Worth noting for this clone: The missing conserved phenylalanine or tryptophan at the end of this CDR3 makes a read error likely. Because the CDR3's place on the DNA is in doubt, the DNA is left out and the CDR3 is given as listed by TCRdb. CDR3 region: CASSSDYRVPQTFV. The V call is TRBV6-5, the J call TRBJ1-1. With termini counted, the CDR3 has 14 amino acids. The germline V gene encodes CDR1 MNHEY and CDR2 SVGAGI.

The CDR3 protein is CASRAGAETQYF. The CDR3, as DNA: TGCGCCAGCAGGGCGGGGGCTGAGACCCAGTACTTC. This chain joins TRBV5-1 and TRBJ2-5, with D possibly being TRBD2 (7 bases). CDR3 length equals 12 residues. Deletions cut 5 bases from V and 5 bases from J, with 10 bases between. Germline V CDR1 and CDR2: SGHRS, YFSETQ.

The chain is built from TRBV11-3 and TRBJ2-1; TRBD2 matches at 7 bases. CDR1 and CDR2 from the germline V gene are SGHNT and YENEEA. Trimming took 0 bases from V and 3 from J; bases not matched to a gene: 5. This CDR3 is built from 16 residues. CDR3 nucleotides: TGTGCCAGCAGCTTAGACGGGACTATTTTCTACAATGAGCAGTTCTTC. Protein: CASSLDGTIFYNEQFF.

V and J are TRBV18 and TRBJ2-3; D is possibly TRBD2 (5 bases). CDR1 KGHSH and CDR2 LQKENI come from the germline V gene. The CDR3 is 16 residues long. Trimming left V 1 base short and J 0 bases short, with 11 bases between. CDR3 sequence reads: CASSPQEASSTDTQYF. CDR3 sequence (DNA): TGTGCCAGCTCACCACAGGAGGCCTCTAGCACAGATACGCAGTATTTT.

The chain has TRBV2 and TRBJ1-1; 11 bases fit TRBD1. The J segment lost 0 bases and the V segment lost 4 bases, leaving 1 base of the junction unmatched. The CDR3 contains 15 residues. Per germline, CDR1 SNHLY and CDR2 FYNNEI. Written as DNA, the CDR3 is TGTGCCAGCAGTGGGGACAGGGGGGTGAACACTGAAGCTTTCTTT. Residues: CASSGDRGVNTEAFF.

The chain couples TRBV4-3 to TRBJ2-1; D gene uncertain. Germline V CDR1 and CDR2: LGHNA, YSLEER. Trimming removed 4 bases at V and 3 bases at J, with 16 bases between. The CDR3 consists of 16 residues. DNA for the CDR3: TGCGCCAGCAGCCTAGGCGGTAGATCGTTCTACAATGAGCAGTTCTTC. It encodes CASSLGGRSFYNEQFF.

The chain combines TRBV6-6 with TRBJ1-1; tentative D call: TRBD1 (6 bases). V was shortened by 4 bases and J by 1 base, with 10 bases between the two germline ends. The CDR3 runs 14 residues. CDR1 and CDR2 from the germline V gene are MNHNY and SVGAGI (reference sequence). CDR3 sequence: CASSFRTENTEAFF. CDR3 nucleotide sequence: TGTGCCAGCAGTTTTCGGACAGAGAACACTGAAGCTTTCTTT.

This chain links TRBV7-6 with TRBJ2-3; TRBD2 matches at 12 bases. The CDR3 sequence is 16 residues long. V shed 1 base and J 1 base; nucleotides not matched to a gene: 0. Germline loops: CDR1 SGHVS, CDR2 FNYEAQ. CDR3 in amino acids: CASSLGLAGGTDTQYF. In DNA, the CDR3 is TGTGCCAGCAGCTTAGGACTAGCGGGGGGCACAGATACGCAGTATTTT. Full variable domain (missing parts from reference TRBV7-6 and TRBJ2-3): GAGVSQSPRYKVTKRGQDVALRCDPISGHVSLYWYRQALGQGPEFLTYFNYEAQQDKSGLPNDRFSAERPEGSISTLTIQRTEQRDSAMYRCASSLGLAGGTDTQYFGPGTRLTVL.

The chain joins TRBV7-9 to TRBJ2-2, with 7 bases matching TRBD2. Germline CDR1 is SEHNR and CDR2 is FQNEAQ (reference sequence). The CDR3 length is 15 residues. Trimming removed 4 bases from V and 2 bases from J; junction bases left unmatched: 4. CDR3 amino acids: CASSSKRENTGELFF. As DNA, the CDR3 is TGTGCCAGCAGCTCGAAGCGGGAAAACACCGGGGAGCTGTTTTTT.

The V call is TRBV18, the J call TRBJ2-7; TRBD1 matches 8 bases. The CDR3 has 13 amino acids. Germline CDR1 is KGHSH and CDR2 is LQKENI. The V segment lost 2 bases and the J segment 3 bases; nucleotides outside the gene matches: 0. The CDR3 region is CASSPGTGYEQYF. DNA of the CDR3: TGTGCCAGCTCACCAGGGACAGGCTACGAGCAGTACTTC. Variable domain in full (rest from reference TRBV18 and TRBJ2-7): NAGVMQNPRHLVRRRGQEARLRCSPMKGHSHVYWYRQLPEEGLKFMVYLQKENIIDESGMPKERFSAEFPKEGPSILRIQQVVRGDSAAYFCASSPGTGYEQYFGPGTRLTVT.

The CDR3 protein is CASSHLAGGSYEQYF. For the CDR3, the DNA is TGCGCCAGCAGCCACCTAGCGGGGGGATCCTACGAGCAGTACTTC. This chain connects TRBV4-1 to TRBJ2-7; TRBD2 matches at 11 bases. This CDR3 has 15 amino acids. Germline V lookup: CDR1 MGHRA, CDR2 YSYEKL. Trimming cost V 3 bases and J 1 base; bases outside gene matches: 2.